Presented here are 31 T cell receptor beta chains from one specimen sequenced in a study of tumor-infiltrating lymphocytes in localized non-small cell lung cancer. Clones were sequenced by immunoSEQ multiplex PCR, and TCRdb holds only the in-frame ones, with some missing. The sample has approximately 12,000 clones, around three fifths seen once; the top ten hold more than 6%. The sequencing sample was made of lung tumor tissue. The receptors here all came from a human donor with non-small cell lung cancer.

This sequence joins TRBV5-1 and TRBJ2-1; D perhaps matches TRBD2 (6 bases). Germline CDR1 and CDR2: SGHRS and YFSETQ. V lost 3 bases to trimming and J lost 5 bases, with 12 bases between them. The CDR3 runs to 14 residues. CDR3 bases: TGCGCCAGCAGCTCACTAGCAGCTAACAATGAGCAGTTCTTC. Translating gives CASSSLAANNEQFF. The complete variable domain, with remaining parts taken from reference TRBV5-1 and TRBJ2-1, reads KAGVTQTPRYLIKTRGQQVTLSCSPISGHRSVSWYQQTPGQGLQFLFEYFSETQRNKGNFPGRFSGRQFSNSRSEMNVSTLELGDSALYLCASSSLAANNEQFFGPGTRLTVL.

The chain couples TRBV5-5 to TRBJ2-1, with D hard to call. The germline gives CDR1 SGHKS, CDR2 YYEKEE (reference sequence). Trimming left V 7 bases short and J 0 bases short, with 11 bases between. The CDR3 is 14 residues long. The CDR3 DNA reads as TGTGCCAGCCTCCTGGCGTACTCCTACAATGAGCAGTTCTTC. It yields the protein CASLLAYSYNEQFF.

This clone has a handful of counts. This chain joins TRBV6-1 and TRBJ1-4; D may be TRBD1 (6 bases). The CDR3 runs to 15 residues. V was clipped by 4 bases and J by 7 bases, with 16 bases between them. CDR1 MNHNS and CDR2 SASEGT come from the germline V gene. The CDR3 DNA follows: TGTGCCAGCAGTGGACGAACAGGGTCGCGTGAAAAACTGTTTTTT. It is translated as CASSGRTGSREKLFF.

This clone was counted only a few times. The rearrangement links TRBV6-5 to TRBJ1-5; D call uncertain. This CDR3 contains 13 residues. The germline V gene encodes CDR1 MNHEY and CDR2 SVGAGI. Trimming left V 4 bases short and J 4 bases short, with 8 bases between. CDR3 DNA sequence: TGTGCCAGCAGTTCGGGTTCTAATCAGCCCCAGCATTTT. Protein product: CASSSGSNQPQHF.

Only a few counts were recorded for this clone. The rearrangement joins TRBV28 to TRBJ1-2; TRBD1 matches at 8 bases. V lost 8 bases to trimming and J lost 2 bases; unmatched junction nucleotides: 4. The CDR3 runs to 13 residues. CDR1 is MDHEN and CDR2 is SYDVKM in the germline V gene. CDR3 bases: TGTGCCAGCCGACAGGGGAACAACTATGGCTACACCTTC. As protein: CASRQGNNYGYTF.

The V gene is TRBV18, the J gene TRBJ2-1, with D possibly called TRBD1 or TRBD2 (5 bases each). Looked up from germline, CDR1 is KGHSH and CDR2 is LQKENI. V was cut by 3 bases and J by 8 bases, with 14 bases left in between. The CDR3 runs 14 residues. CDR3 sequence reads: CASSPGSGSDEQFF. CDR3 bases: TGTGCCAGCTCACCGGGGTCAGGGAGCGATGAGCAGTTCTTC. The full variable domain, with the rest looked up from reference TRBV18 and TRBJ2-1, is NAGVMQNPRHLVRRRGQEARLRCSPMKGHSHVYWYRQLPEEGLKFMVYLQKENIIDESGMPKERFSAEFPKEGPSILRIQQVVRGDSAAYFCASSPGSGSDEQFFGPGTRLTVL.

In this sample, this clone is large. The rearrangement joins TRBV7-8 to TRBJ2-7; D gene unclear. The CDR3 is 11 amino acids. Per germline, CDR1 SGHVS and CDR2 FQNEAQ. Deletions cut 4 bases from V and 6 bases from J, with 7 bases between. Here the CDR3 reads CASSSTSEQYF. CDR3 coding DNA: TGTGCCAGCAGCTCAACTTCCGAGCAGTACTTC.

The rearrangement links TRBV12-2 to TRBJ2-1; the D call in the table, TRBD1, was not verified against the DNA. TRBV12-2 is flagged as a pseudogene. The CDR3 runs to 19 residues. CDR3 DNA sequence: TGTGCAAGTCGCCTAAGGAGCCGAACCGGGACAGGGGGCAGGAATGAGCAGTTCTTC. Translated: CASRLRSRTGTGGRNEQFF.

The gene calls are TRBV5-4 and TRBJ2-7; 10 bases are a match to TRBD1. This CDR3 contains 17 residues. Trimming at V came to 0 bases and at J to 4 bases, leaving 10 bases not matched to a gene. From germline, CDR1 is SGHNT and CDR2 YYREEE (reference sequence). In DNA, the CDR3 is TGTGCCAGCAGCTTGGGGACAGGGGGAGCGGGTAGGTACGAGCAGTACTTC. Protein: CASSLGTGGAGRYEQYF. The variable domain in full, completed from reference TRBV5-4 and TRBJ2-7, reads ETGVTQSPTHLIKTRGQQVTLRCSSQSGHNTVSWYQQALGQGPQFIFQYYREEENGRGNFPPRFSGLQFPNYSSELNVNALELDDSALYLCASSLGTGGAGRYEQYFGPGTRLTVT.

The rearrangement joins TRBV18 to TRBJ2-7, with D perhaps TRBD1 (6 bases). V lost 3 bases, J lost 7 bases, and 13 bases lay in between. Germline lookup yields CDR1 KGHSH and CDR2 LQKENI. This CDR3 comprises 13 residues. In nucleotides, the CDR3 is TGTGCCAGCTCACCTCGGACAGAACCAGAGCAGTACTTC. The encoded protein is CASSPRTEPEQYF.

This clone was seen once. V is TRBV30 and J is TRBJ1-2, with unresolved D. The ends were cut back, 4 bases at V and 4 bases at J, with 13 bases in the middle. The CDR3 has 13 residues. CDR1 and CDR2 from the germline V gene are GTSNPN and SVGIG (reference sequence). The CDR3 nucleotides are TGTGCCTGGAAGATCCGGAACACCTATGGCTACACCTTC. This codes for CAWKIRNTYGYTF.

This sequence joins TRBV18 and TRBJ2-3, with TRBD2 identical over 7 bases. V was clipped by 0 bases and J by 4 bases; unmatched bases: 7. The CDR3 sequence is 16 residues long. Germline-derived CDR1 and CDR2 are KGHSH and LQKENI. The CDR3 loop is CASSPPQAGAADTQYF. CDR3 bases: TGTGCCAGCTCACCACCTCAGGCGGGAGCGGCAGATACGCAGTATTTT.

This clone was counted between two and nine times. This sequence joins TRBV14 and TRBJ2-5; no definite D call. The germline V gene has CDR1 SGHDN and CDR2 FVKESK. CDR3 length: 14 residues. V lost 1 base and J 5 bases, leaving 11 bases between the germline ends. CDR3 nucleotides: TGTGCCAGCAGCCAAGGAGTTCGGAGCGAGACCCAGTACTTC. Translation gives CASSQGVRSETQYF.

This clone is categorized as medium-sized. The rearrangement uses TRBV9 and TRBJ2-1; 8 positions match TRBD2. Germline CDR1 SGDLS, CDR2 YYNGEE. The CDR3 runs to 16 residues. With 3 bases clipped from V and 8 bases from J, the junction kept 13 bases outside the gene matches. CDR3 sequence: CASSEGLALVGYEQFF. The CDR3 coding sequence is TGTGCCAGCAGCGAAGGACTAGCCCTCGTCGGTTATGAGCAGTTCTTC.

This clone is deemed medium-sized (0.01 to 0.1%). V and J are TRBV7-8 and TRBJ2-5; D not certain. V gave up 1 base and J gave up 5 bases, with 5 bases separating them. This CDR3 is 12 amino acids long. Germline CDR1 is SGHVS and CDR2 is FQNEAQ. For the CDR3, the DNA is TGTGCCAGCAGCTTAGATCGGGAGACCCAGTACTTC. Its protein product is CASSLDRETQYF. Variable domain in full (rest from reference TRBV7-8 and TRBJ2-5): GAGVSQSPRYKVAKRGQDVALRCDPISGHVSLFWYQQALGQGPEFLTYFQNEAQLDKSGLPSDRFFAERPEGSVSTLKIQRTQQEDSAVYLCASSLDRETQYFGPGTRLLVL.

This clone is labeled as medium-sized. This chain joins TRBV7-9 and TRBJ1-6, with a tentative D call TRBD1 (5 bases). The germline gives CDR1 SEHNR, CDR2 FQNEAQ (reference sequence). CDR3 length: 13 amino acids. With 8 bases removed from V and 9 bases from J, the gap between germline ends came to 14 bases. CDR3 DNA sequence: TGTGCCAGCGAAACGGATAGGGGTTCACCCCTCCACTTT. Protein product: CASETDRGSPLHF.

V gene TRBV7-9 combines with J gene TRBJ1-4, with TRBD1 matching over 7 bases. The CDR3 extends over 15 amino acids. The V segment lost 5 bases and the J segment 7 bases; nucleotides outside the gene matches: 10. The germline V gene has CDR1 SEHNR and CDR2 FQNEAQ (reference sequence). CDR3 bases: TGTGCCAGCAGCCCCGCCACAGGGGTCGGTGAAAAACTGTTTTTT. Its translation: CASSPATGVGEKLFF.

V usage is TRBV5-1 and J usage is TRBJ2-1; TRBD2 might be the D (5 bases). Germline CDR1 is SGHRS and CDR2 is YFSETQ. The V end lost 2 bases, the J end lost 3 bases, and 6 bases lay between the germline ends. The CDR3 length is 13 residues. Here the CDR3 DNA reads TGCGCCAGCAGCTTAGCGGTCTACAATGAGCAGTTCTTC. As protein: CASSLAVYNEQFF. Drawing the rest from reference TRBV5-1 and TRBJ2-1, the complete variable domain is KAGVTQTPRYLIKTRGQQVTLSCSPISGHRSVSWYQQTPGQGLQFLFEYFSETQRNKGNFPGRFSGRQFSNSRSEMNVSTLELGDSALYLCASSLAVYNEQFFGPGTRLTVL.

This clone turned up a few times. The chain joins TRBV7-3 to TRBJ1-1; TRBD1 matches at 7 bases. CDR1 SGHTA and CDR2 FQGTGA come from the germline V gene. V dropped 5 bases and J dropped 1; count of bases not matched to a gene: 4. The CDR3 runs 14 residues. This chain's CDR3 is CASSPRQGNTEAFF. In DNA form, the CDR3 reads TGTGCCAGCAGCCCCCGACAGGGGAACACTGAAGCTTTCTTT.

This clone turned up a few times. This rearrangement joins TRBV7-9 to TRBJ1-5; no clear D gene. The CDR3 extends over 12 amino acids. From germline, CDR1 is SEHNR and CDR2 FQNEAQ (reference sequence). Deletions cut 5 bases from V and 7 bases from J, with 9 bases between. This CDR3 is CASSLPDQPQHF. As DNA, the CDR3 is TGTGCCAGCAGCCTTCCGGACCAGCCCCAGCATTTT. Drawing the rest from reference TRBV7-9 and TRBJ1-5, the complete variable domain is DTGVSQNPRHKITKRGQNVTFRCDPISEHNRLYWYRQTLGQGPEFLTYFQNEAQLEKSRLLSDRFSAERPKGSFSTLEIQRTEQGDSAMYLCASSLPDQPQHFGDGTRLSIL.

The genes are TRBV4-3 and TRBJ2-5; D remains ambiguous. TRBJ2-7 matches the DNA end more closely, so the J call is doubtful. In germline, CDR1 is LGHNA, CDR2 YSLEER. The CDR3 runs 14 residues. The CDR3 reads CASSQGLQIYEQYF. The CDR3 DNA reads TGCGCCAGCAGCCAAGGGCTACAGATCTACGAGCAGTACTTC.

This clone was seen a handful of times. The chain uses TRBV6-5 and TRBJ1-3; D gene uncertain. V gave up 8 bases and J gave up 0 bases, with 11 bases separating them. The CDR3 covers 14 residues. Germline CDR1 and CDR2: MNHEY and SVGAGI. CDR3 protein: CASLGSSSGNTIYF. CDR3 bases: TGTGCCAGCCTCGGGTCAAGCTCTGGAAACACCATATATTTT.

This rearrangement joins TRBV15 to TRBJ2-3; D gene ambiguous. CDR1 and CDR2 (germline): LNHNV, YYDKDF (reference sequence). V shed 1 base and J shed 6 bases, with 11 bases lying between them. The CDR3 sequence is 14 residues long. CDR3 in amino acids: CATSRGASADTQYF. Here the CDR3 DNA reads TGTGCCACCAGCAGAGGGGCTAGTGCGGATACGCAGTATTTT.

The rearrangement joins TRBV5-4 to TRBJ2-7; the D gene is possibly TRBD1 (6 bases). This CDR3 contains 12 residues. V was trimmed by 5 bases and J by 3 bases, leaving 9 bases between them. Germline V gene sequence: CDR1 SGHNT, CDR2 YYREEE (reference sequence). The CDR3 nucleotides read TGTGCCAGCAGTCAGGACAGCTACGAGCAGTACTTC. Translation gives CASSQDSYEQYF.

This sequence joins TRBV18 and TRBJ2-5; D is unresolved. CDR1 and CDR2 from the germline V gene are KGHSH and LQKENI. V was clipped by 0 bases and J by 3 bases, with 8 bases between them. CDR3 length: 14 amino acids. CDR3 in DNA: TGTGCCAGCTCACCACCTCAGGAGAAAGAGACCCAGTACTTC. Translated: CASSPPQEKETQYF.

V gene TRBV5-1 combines with J gene TRBJ2-5; D possibly corresponds to TRBD2 (6 bases). The CDR3 runs to 14 residues. The germline gives CDR1 SGHRS, CDR2 YFSETQ. V shed 7 bases and J shed 7 bases, with 20 bases lying between them. The CDR3 nucleotides read TGCGCCAGCGGTGCTGGAACTGCCGGGGGGACCCAGTACTTC. Its protein product is CASGAGTAGGTQYF.

In the case of this clone: One junction end does not reproduce the germline sequence, and a read error may be involved. This CDR3 is CAGRLSRDRPDYTF. The DNA of the CDR3 is TGTGCCGGCAGACTATCCCGGGACAGGCCGGACTACACCTTC. The rearrangement uses TRBV6-5 and TRBJ1-2; 8 positions match TRBD1. CDR1 is MNHEY, CDR2 SVGAGI, per germline. The CDR3 has 14 residues.

This chain links TRBV7-8 with TRBJ2-2; no reliable D call. Between the trimmed V and J ends, which lost 8 bases and 0 bases, there was a span of 10 bases. The CDR3 is made up of 14 amino acids. Germline assignment: CDR1 SGHVS and CDR2 FQNEAQ. The CDR3 nucleotides are TGTGCCAGCCTGCGAGACTCGAACACCGGGGAGCTGTTTTTT. Amino acid sequence: CASLRDSNTGELFF.

The V and J genes are TRBV27 and TRBJ1-2; 11 bases are shared with TRBD1. This CDR3 is built from 14 residues. The germline V gene encodes CDR1 MNHEY and CDR2 SMNVEV (reference sequence). V lost 4 bases to trimming and J lost 7 bases; unmatched junction nucleotides: 5. The CDR3 DNA reads TGTGCCAGCAGTTCCCGGGACAGGGGGGTTGGCTACACCTTC. Its translation: CASSSRDRGVGYTF.

The chain joins TRBV7-6 to TRBJ2-7; D may be TRBD1 (6 bases). V was pared by 4 bases and J by 6 bases, with 16 bases between. From germline, CDR1 is SGHVS and CDR2 FNYEAQ. The CDR3 has 14 amino acids. CDR3 DNA sequence: TGTGCCAGCAGCTCCCTGGACAGTCTAGGCGAGCAGTACTTC. Its protein product is CASSSLDSLGEQYF.

The chain links TRBV28 to TRBJ1-6, with 9 positions matching TRBD1. The length of the CDR3 is 16 residues. V trimming: 5 bases; J trimming: 7 bases; junction bases outside the gene matches: 9. Per the germline V gene, CDR1 is MDHEN and CDR2 is SYDVKM. The CDR3 DNA reads as TGTGCCAGCAGTCCCTGGACAGGGGCTGGGAATTCACCCCTCCACTTT. It specifies CASSPWTGAGNSPLHF.